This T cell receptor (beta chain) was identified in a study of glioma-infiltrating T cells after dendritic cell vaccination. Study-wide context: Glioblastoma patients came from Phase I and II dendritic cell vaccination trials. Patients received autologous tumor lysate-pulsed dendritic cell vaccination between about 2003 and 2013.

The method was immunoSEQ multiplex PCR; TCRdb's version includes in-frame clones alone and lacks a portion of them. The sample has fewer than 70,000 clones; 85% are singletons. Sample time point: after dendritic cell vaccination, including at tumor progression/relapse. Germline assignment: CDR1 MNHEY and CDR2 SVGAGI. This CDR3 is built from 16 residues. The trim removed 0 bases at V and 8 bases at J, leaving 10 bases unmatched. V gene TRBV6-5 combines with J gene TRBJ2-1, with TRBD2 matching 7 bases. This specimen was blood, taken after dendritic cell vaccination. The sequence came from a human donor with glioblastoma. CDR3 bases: TGTGCCAGCAGTTACTCCCGGGACTACCTCAGGGATGAGCAGTTCTTC. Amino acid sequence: CASSYSRDYLRDEQFF.